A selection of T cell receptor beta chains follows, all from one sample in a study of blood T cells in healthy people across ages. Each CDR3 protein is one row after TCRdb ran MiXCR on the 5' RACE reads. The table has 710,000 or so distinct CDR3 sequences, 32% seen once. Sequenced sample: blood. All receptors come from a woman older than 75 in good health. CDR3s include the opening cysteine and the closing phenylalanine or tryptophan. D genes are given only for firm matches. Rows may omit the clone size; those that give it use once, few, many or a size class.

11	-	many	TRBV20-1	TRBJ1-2	TGCAGTGCCCCACTAGACTATGGCTACACCTTC	CSAPLDYGYTF
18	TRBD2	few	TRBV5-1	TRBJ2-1	TGCGCCAGCAGCCCGGAGGGACTAGCGGGGGGGCGTCTCAATGAGCAGTTCTTC	CASSPEGLAGGRLNEQFF
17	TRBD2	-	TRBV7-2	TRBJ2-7	TGTGCCAGCAGCAAGTCCACACTAGCGGGGAAAACCTACGAGCAGTACTTC	CASSKSTLAGKTYEQYF
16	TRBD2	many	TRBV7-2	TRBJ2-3	TGTGCCAGCAGCTCTGGACTAGCGGGGTCTCAGGATACGCAGTATTTT	CASSSGLAGSQDTQYF
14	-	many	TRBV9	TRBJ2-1	TGTGCCAGCAGCGTAGGGGTTAGCGGTGACGAGCAGTTCTTC	CASSVGVSGDEQFF
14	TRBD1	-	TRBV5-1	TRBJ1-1	TGCGCCAGCAGCTTTGACAGGGACACCACTGAAGCTTTCTTT	CASSFDRDTTEAFF
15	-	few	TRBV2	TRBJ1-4	TGTGCCAGCAGTGAAGGTGGCCCGCTTAGCGAAAAACTGTTTTTT	CASSEGGPLSEKLFF
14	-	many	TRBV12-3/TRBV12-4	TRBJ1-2	TGTGCCAGCAGTTTAGCGCCGGGAGATTATGGCTACACCTTC	CASSLAPGDYGYTF
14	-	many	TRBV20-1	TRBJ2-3	TGCAGTGCTATACAAAGTACTAGCACAGATACGCAGTATTTT	CSAIQSTSTDTQYF
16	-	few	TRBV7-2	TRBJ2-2	TGTGCCAGCAGCTTAAACCTGATAGGTCGCACCGGGGAGCTGTTTTTT	CASSLNLIGRTGELFF
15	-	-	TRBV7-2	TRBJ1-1	TGTGCCAGCAGCTCAACGGTATACATGAACACTGAAGCTTTCTTT	CASSSTVYMNTEAFF
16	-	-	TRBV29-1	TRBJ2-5	TGCAGCGCTAAAACGATGCAGGGGGGTGAGCAAGAGACCCAGTACTTC	CSAKTMQGGEQETQYF
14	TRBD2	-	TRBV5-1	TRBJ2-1	TGCGCCAGCAGCGGCGGGGGGAACCACAATGAGCAGTTCTTC	CASSGGGNHNEQFF
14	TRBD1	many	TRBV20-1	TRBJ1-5	TGCAGTGCTCCCGACAGGGGGTCGGAACAGCCCCAGCATTTT	CSAPDRGSEQPQHF
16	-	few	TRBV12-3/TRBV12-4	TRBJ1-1	TGTGCCAGCAGGGGTTCGGGGGGAAAAATAGGGACTGAAGCTTTCTTT	CASRGSGGKIGTEAFF
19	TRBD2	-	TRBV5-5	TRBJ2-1	TGTGCCAGCAGCTTGGCCTTGGCTAGCGGGAAATACTCCTACAATGAGCAGTTCTTC	CASSLALASGKYSYNEQFF
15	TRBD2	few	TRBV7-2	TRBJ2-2	TGTGCCAGCAAACTAGCGGGGGCCAACACCGGGGAGCTGTTTTTT	CASKLAGANTGELFF
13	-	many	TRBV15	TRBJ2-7	TGTGCCACCAGCAGAGATCGGGGATACGAGCAGTACTTC	CATSRDRGYEQYF
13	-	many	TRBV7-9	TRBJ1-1	TGTGCCAGCAGCTTAGCAGTCAGGACTGAAGCTTTCTTT	CASSLAVRTEAFF
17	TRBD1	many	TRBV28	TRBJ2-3	TGTGCCAGCAGCATCAGGCCGAGGGGGCTCGGTGGAGATACGCAGTATTTT	CASSIRPRGLGGDTQYF
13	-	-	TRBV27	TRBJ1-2	TGTGCCAGCAGTTTGTGGAGAGGAGGTAGCTACACCTTC	CASSLWRGGSYTF
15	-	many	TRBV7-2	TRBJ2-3	TGTGCCAGCAGCTTAGGAGGGGGGAGGGGAGATACGCAGTATTTT	CASSLGGGRGDTQYF
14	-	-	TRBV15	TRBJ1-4	TGTGCCACCACTTTGGGGAGAGGGGGTGAAAAACTGTTTTTT	CATTLGRGGEKLFF
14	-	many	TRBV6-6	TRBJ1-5	TGTGCCAGCAGTTACCTGGAGAGCAATCAGCCCCAGCATTTT	CASSYLESNQPQHF
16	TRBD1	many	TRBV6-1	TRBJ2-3	TGTGCCAGCAGTGACGCACCGGGACAGAGCACAGATACGCAGTATTTT	CASSDAPGQSTDTQYF
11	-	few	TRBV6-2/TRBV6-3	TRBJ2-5	TGTGCCAGCAGGCACCCCCGAGAGCAGTACTTC	CASRHPREQYF
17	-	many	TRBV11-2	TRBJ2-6	TGTGCCAGCAGCCAAAGACAGAGATTCTCTGGGGCCAACGTCCTGACTTTC	CASSQRQRFSGANVLTF
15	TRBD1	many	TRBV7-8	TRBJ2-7	TGTGCCAGCAGCCTAGAGGGGGACAGGGGGTACGAGCAGTACTTC	CASSLEGDRGYEQYF
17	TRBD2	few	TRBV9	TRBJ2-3	TGTGCCAGCAGCGTAGAGGGGAGCGGGGGGGCCCGAAATACGCAGTATTTT	CASSVEGSGGARNTQYF
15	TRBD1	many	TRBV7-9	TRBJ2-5	TGTGCCAGCAGCCCTTCGACAGGGATTCAAGAGACCCAGTACTTC	CASSPSTGIQETQYF
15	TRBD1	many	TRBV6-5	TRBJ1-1	TGTGCCAGCAGTTACTCCGGGACAGGGAGGCCTGAAGCTTTCTTT	CASSYSGTGRPEAFF
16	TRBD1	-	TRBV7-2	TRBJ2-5	TGTGCCAGCACCAATTTTCGACAGGGGGTCGGAGAGACCCAGTACTTC	CASTNFRQGVGETQYF
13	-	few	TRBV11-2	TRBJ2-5	TGTGCCAGCAGCTTAGATCCGGGTGGGACCCAGTACTTC	CASSLDPGGTQYF
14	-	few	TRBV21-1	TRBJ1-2	TGTGCCAGCAGCGATCACAGGGCGCCCTATGGCTACACCTTC	CASSDHRAPYGYTF
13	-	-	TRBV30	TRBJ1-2	TGTGCCTGGATCTCCGCCACAAACTATGGCTACACCTTC	CAWISATNYGYTF
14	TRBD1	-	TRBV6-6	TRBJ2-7	TGTGCCAGCAGCCGACAGGGGCAGTCCTACGAGCAGTACTTC	CASSRQGQSYEQYF
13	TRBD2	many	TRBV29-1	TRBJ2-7	TGCAGCGTTAAAAATCCGCGGGGGGTCCAACAGTACTTC	CSVKNPRGVQQYF